This T cell receptor (beta chain) was identified during a study of T cell responses to AZD1222 COVID-19 vaccine. Broader study findings: Possibly, clonal diversity was underestimated; donors were largely white British and included more females. Repertoire samples came only from after the peak T cell response. Unmutated variant regions are reportedly targeted by nearly half of spike-specific TCRs.

This CDR3 contains 15 residues. Germline V gene sequence: CDR1 MDHEN, CDR2 SYDVKM. Between the trimmed V and J ends, which lost 4 bases and 7 bases, there was a span of 17 bases. This clone was seen only once. Antigen unknown. Method: immunoSEQ multiplex PCR; TCRdb's copy keeps in-frame clones and lacks some. The sample consists of about 61,000 clones, around 85% of them appearing once. The sequence derives from an adult who received the AZD1222 COVID-19 vaccine. The sample in question was peripheral blood, obtained 28 days after the second AZD1222 dose. This chain links TRBV28 with TRBJ1-5; a possible D gene is TRBD1 (5 bases). CDR3 amino acids: CASSSEGSLVQPQHF. The CDR3 region has the DNA TGTGCCAGCAGTTCCGAGGGGAGTTTGGTCCAGCCCCAGCATTTT.